This T cell receptor (beta chain) was captured by sequencing in a study of CD8+CD57+ T cells in acquired aplastic anemia. This CDR3 is 15 amino acids long. V was clipped by 3 bases and J by 9 bases, with 18 bases between them. Germline V lookup: CDR1 DFQATT, CDR2 SNEGSKA (reference sequence). Genomic DNA, serving as template, underwent TCR beta VDJ and CDR3 profiling. TCRdb re-analysed the reads in MiXCR, keeping a single row per CDR3 protein. The sample has about 180,000 distinct CDR3 sequences, roughly 65% seen once. Flow cytometry had shown expanded CD8+CD57+ cells in the patients chosen for sequencing. Severe acquired aplastic anemia was present in every patient. At blood sampling, none of the patients had yet received therapy.

The sequenced material came from sorted CD4+, CD8+, or CD8+CD57+ T cells (not recorded which) from PBMCs. This clonotype was sampled from a human donor with aplastic anemia. The V and J genes are TRBV20-1 and TRBJ1-6; the D is unclear. CDR3 sequence reads: CSASEDAKHTSPLHF. The CDR3, as DNA: TGCAGTGCTAGTGAGGACGCCAAACACACTTCACCCCTCCACTTT.